Described below is a single T cell receptor (beta chain) sequence and its context. Its target is unknown. TCRdb keeps only in-frame clones here, not all; method: immunoSEQ multiplex PCR. The sample lists some 64,000 clones; 70% to 80% were seen once. This sample was included in a study of siplizumab effects on memory and regulatory T cells. Study-level findings and limits: A mean of approximately 70% of mappable alloreactive CD4+ clones were Treg-derived with siplizumab, compared with 26.9% in controls. Researchers could map only a minor fraction of alloreactive clones to unstimulated subsets. Whether the proliferating Tregs (from siplizumab cultures) were suppressive was not confirmed. Naive or memory phenotype assignment was not possible for roughly 80-97% of proliferating CD4+ or CD8+ clones.

The V end lost 5 bases, the J end lost 5 bases, and 12 bases lay between the germline ends. There are 13 residues in the CDR3. Germline CDR1 and CDR2: SGHAT and FQDESV (reference sequence). The TCR comes from a human donor in good health. The chain recombines TRBV11-1 with TRBJ2-5; unclear D gene. Sequencing was carried out using memory CD4+ T cells sorted from blood. CDR3 bases: TGTGCCAGCAGCGCGCCCCATTCTGAGACCCAGTACTTC. Translated, it gives CASSAPHSETQYF.